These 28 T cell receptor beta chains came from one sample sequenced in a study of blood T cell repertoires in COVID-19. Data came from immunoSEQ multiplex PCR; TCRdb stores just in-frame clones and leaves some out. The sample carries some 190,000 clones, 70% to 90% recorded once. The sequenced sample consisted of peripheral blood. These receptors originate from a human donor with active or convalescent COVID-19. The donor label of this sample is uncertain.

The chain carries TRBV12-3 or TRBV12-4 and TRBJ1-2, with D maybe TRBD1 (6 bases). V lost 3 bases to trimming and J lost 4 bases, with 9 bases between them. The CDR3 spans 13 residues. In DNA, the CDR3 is TGTGCCAGCAGTTTTGACAGGTCCTATGGCTACACCTTC. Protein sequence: CASSFDRSYGYTF.

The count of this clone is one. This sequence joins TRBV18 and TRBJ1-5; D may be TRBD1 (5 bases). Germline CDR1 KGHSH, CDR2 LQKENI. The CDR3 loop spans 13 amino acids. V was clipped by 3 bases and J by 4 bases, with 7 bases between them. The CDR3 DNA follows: TGTGCCAGCTCACCGGGGGGGAATCAGCCCCAGCATTTT. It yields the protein CASSPGGNQPQHF.

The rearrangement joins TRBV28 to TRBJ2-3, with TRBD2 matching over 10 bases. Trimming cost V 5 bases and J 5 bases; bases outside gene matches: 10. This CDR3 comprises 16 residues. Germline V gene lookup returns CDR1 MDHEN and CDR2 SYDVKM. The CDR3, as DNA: TGTGCCAGCAGTCCCCTTAGCGGGGGGTTTATAGATACGCAGTATTTT. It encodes CASSPLSGGFIDTQYF.

In nucleotides, the CDR3 is TGTGCCAGCAGCCAAAGTCGGGGAAAGGGCGAGCAGTACTTC. Its protein is CASSQSRGKGEQYF. The chain employs TRBV3-1 (or the pseudogene TRBV3-2) and TRBJ2-7; D may be TRBD2 (5 bases). The germline CDR1 and CDR2 sequences are LGHDT and YNNKEL (reference sequence). V gave up 2 bases and J gave up 6 bases, with 14 bases separating them. The CDR3 loop spans 14 amino acids.

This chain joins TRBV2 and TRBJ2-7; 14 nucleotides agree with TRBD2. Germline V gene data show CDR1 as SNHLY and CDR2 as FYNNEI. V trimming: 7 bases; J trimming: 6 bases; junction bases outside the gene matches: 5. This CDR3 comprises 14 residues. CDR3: CASIETSGRAEQYF. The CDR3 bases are TGTGCCAGCATCGAGACTAGCGGGAGGGCCGAGCAGTACTTC. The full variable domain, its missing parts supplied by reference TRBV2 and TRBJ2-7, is EPEVTQTPSHQVTQMGQEVILRCVPISNHLYFYWYRQILGQKVEFLVSFYNNEISEKSEIFDDQFSVERPDGSNFTLKIRSTKLEDSAMYFCASIETSGRAEQYFGPGTRLTVT.

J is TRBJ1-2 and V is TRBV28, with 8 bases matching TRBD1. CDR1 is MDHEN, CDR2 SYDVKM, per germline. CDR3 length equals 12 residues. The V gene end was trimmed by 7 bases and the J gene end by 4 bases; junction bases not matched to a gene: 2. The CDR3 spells CASNGQGYGYTF. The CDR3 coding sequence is TGTGCCAGCAATGGACAGGGCTATGGCTACACCTTC.

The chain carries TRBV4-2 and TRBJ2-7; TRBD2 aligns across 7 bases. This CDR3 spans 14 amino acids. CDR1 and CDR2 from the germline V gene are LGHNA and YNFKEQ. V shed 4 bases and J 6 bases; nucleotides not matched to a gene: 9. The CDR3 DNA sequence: TGTGCCAGCAGCCGACTGGGGGGGGAGATCGAGCAGTACTTC. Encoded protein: CASSRLGGEIEQYF.

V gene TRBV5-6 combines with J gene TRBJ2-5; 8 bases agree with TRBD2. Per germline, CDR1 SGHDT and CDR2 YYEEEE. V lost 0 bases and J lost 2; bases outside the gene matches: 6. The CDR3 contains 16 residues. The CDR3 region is CASSLALVAGQETQYF. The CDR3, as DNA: TGTGCCAGCAGCTTGGCCCTGGTAGCGGGGCAAGAGACCCAGTACTTC.

The CDR3 DNA follows: TGTGCCAGCAGCCGACAGAGTAGCGGGGGGGCCCCATCAGAGACCCAGTACTTC. It encodes CASSRQSSGGAPSETQYF. V gene TRBV5-4 combines with J gene TRBJ2-5; TRBD2 matches at 11 bases. The germline gives CDR1 SGHNT, CDR2 YYREEE (reference sequence). The CDR3 is 18 amino acids. V lost 4 bases, J lost 4 bases, and 15 bases stayed unmatched.

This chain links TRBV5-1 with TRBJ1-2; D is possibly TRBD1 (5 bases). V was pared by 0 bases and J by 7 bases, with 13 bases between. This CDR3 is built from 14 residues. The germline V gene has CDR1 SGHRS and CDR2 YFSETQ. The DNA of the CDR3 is TGCGCCAGCAGCTTGGAATCAGTCGGGGGTGGCTACACCTTC. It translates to CASSLESVGGGYTF.

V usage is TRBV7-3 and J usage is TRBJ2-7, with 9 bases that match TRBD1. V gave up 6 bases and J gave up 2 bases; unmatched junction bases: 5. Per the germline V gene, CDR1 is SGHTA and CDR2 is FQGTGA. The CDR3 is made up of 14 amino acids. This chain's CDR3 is CASSMGQGAYEQYF. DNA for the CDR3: TGTGCCAGCAGTATGGGACAGGGAGCCTACGAGCAGTACTTC.

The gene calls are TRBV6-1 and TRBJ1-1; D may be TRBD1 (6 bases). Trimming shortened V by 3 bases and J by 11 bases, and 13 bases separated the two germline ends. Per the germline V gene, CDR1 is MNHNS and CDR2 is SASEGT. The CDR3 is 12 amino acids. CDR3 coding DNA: TGTGCCAGCAGTGAGGCGGGGGCGGGGGCTTTCTTT. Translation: CASSEAGAGAFF.

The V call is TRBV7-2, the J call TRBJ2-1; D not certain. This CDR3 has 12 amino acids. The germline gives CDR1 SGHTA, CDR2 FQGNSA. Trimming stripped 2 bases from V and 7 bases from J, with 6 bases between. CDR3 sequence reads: CASSLTVNEQFF. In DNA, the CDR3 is TGTGCCAGCAGCTTAACAGTAAATGAGCAGTTCTTC. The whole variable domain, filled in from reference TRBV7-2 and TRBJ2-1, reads GAGVSQSPSNKVTEKGKDVELRCDPISGHTALYWYRQSLGQGLEFLIYFQGNSAPDKSGLPSDRFSAERTGGSVSTLTIQRTQQEDSAVYLCASSLTVNEQFFGPGTRLTVL.

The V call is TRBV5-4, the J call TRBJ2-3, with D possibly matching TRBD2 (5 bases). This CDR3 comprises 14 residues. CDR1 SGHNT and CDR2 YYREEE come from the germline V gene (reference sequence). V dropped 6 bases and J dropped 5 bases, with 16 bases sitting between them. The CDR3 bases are TGTGCCAGCAACAAAGGATGGGCGGGAGATACGCAGTATTTT. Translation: CASNKGWAGDTQYF.

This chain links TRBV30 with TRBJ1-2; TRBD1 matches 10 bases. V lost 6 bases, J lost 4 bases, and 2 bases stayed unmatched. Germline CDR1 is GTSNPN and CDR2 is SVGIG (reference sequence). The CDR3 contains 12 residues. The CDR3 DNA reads TGTGCCTGTAGACAGGGGGCCTATGGCTACACCTTC. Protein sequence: CACRQGAYGYTF.

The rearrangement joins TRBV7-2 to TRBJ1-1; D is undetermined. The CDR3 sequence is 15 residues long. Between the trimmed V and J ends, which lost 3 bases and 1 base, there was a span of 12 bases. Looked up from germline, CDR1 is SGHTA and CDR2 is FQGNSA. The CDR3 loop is CASSLERTGNTEAFF. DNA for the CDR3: TGTGCCAGCAGCTTGGAGCGGACGGGGAACACTGAAGCTTTCTTT.

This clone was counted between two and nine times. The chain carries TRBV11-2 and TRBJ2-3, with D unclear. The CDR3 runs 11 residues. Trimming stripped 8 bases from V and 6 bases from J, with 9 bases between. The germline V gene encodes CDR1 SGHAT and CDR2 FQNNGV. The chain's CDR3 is CASRNGDTQYF. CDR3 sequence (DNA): TGTGCCAGCCGGAACGGGGATACGCAGTATTTT.

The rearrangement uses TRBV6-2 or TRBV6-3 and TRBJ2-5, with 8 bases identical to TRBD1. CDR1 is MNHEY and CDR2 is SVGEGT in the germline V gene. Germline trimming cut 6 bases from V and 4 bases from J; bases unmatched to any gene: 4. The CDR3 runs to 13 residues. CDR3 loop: CASSLDRGETQYF. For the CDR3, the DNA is TGTGCCAGCAGCTTAGACAGGGGAGAGACCCAGTACTTC.

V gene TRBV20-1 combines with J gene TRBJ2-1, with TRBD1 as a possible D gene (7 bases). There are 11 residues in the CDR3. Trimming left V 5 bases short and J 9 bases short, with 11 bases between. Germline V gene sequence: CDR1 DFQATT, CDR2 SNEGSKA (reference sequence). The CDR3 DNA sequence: TGCAGTGCTTTTCAGGGGGGTGAGCAGTTCTTC. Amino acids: CSAFQGGEQFF.

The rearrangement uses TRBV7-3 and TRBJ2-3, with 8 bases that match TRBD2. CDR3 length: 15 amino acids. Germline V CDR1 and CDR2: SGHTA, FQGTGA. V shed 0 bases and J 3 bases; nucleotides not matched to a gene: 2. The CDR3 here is CASSLTSGTTDTQYF. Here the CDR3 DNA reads TGTGCCAGCAGCTTAACTAGCGGGACAACAGATACGCAGTATTTT.

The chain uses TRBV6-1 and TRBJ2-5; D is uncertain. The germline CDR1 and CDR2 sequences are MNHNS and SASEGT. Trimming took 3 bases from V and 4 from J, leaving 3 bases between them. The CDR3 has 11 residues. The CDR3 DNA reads TGTGCCAGCAGTGACCTAGAGACCCAGTACTTC. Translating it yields CASSDLETQYF.

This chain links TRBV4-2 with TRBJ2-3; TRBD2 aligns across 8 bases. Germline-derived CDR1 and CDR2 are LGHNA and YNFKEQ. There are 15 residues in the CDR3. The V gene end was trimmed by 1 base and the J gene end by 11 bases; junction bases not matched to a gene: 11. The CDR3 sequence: CASSQVGSGGEGQYF. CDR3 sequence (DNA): TGTGCCAGCAGCCAAGTCGGAAGCGGGGGAGAAGGGCAGTATTTT.

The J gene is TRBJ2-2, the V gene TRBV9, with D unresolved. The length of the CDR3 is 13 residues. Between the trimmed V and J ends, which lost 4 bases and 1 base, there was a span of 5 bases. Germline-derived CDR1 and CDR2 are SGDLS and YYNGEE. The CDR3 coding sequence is TGTGCCAGCAGCCCCCGGAACACCGGGGAGCTGTTTTTT. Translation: CASSPRNTGELFF.

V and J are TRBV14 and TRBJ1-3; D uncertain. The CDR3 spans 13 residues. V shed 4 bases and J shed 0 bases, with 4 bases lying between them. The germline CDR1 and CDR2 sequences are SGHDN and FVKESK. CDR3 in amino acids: CASSPYSGNTIYF. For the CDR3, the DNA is TGTGCCAGCAGCCCTTACTCTGGAAACACCATATATTTT.

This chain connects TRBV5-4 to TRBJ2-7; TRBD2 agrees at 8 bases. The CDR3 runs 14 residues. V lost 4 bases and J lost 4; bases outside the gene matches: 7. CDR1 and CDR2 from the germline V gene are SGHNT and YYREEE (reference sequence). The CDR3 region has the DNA TGTGCCAGCAGCCCGGGGGGGAGTAGGTACGAGCAGTACTTC. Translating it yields CASSPGGSRYEQYF.

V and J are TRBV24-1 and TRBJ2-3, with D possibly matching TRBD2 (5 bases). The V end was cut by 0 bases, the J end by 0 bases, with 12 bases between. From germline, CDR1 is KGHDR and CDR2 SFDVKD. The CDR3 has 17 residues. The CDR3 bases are TGTGCCACCAGTGATTTGAGAGGGAAACCTAGCACAGATACGCAGTATTTT. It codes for CATSDLRGKPSTDTQYF.

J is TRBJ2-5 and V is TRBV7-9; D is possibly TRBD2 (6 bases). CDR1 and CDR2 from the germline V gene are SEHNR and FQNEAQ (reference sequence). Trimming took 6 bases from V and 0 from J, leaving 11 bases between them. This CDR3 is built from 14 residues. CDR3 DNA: TGTGCCAGCAGTAACGGGGGATACCAAGAGACCCAGTACTTC. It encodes CASSNGGYQETQYF.

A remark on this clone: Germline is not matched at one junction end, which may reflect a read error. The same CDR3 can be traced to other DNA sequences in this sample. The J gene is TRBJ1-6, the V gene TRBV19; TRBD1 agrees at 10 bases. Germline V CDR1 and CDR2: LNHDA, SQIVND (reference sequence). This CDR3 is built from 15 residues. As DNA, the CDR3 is TGCGCCAGTAGTCCGGGACAGGGGCGTACTTCACCCCTCCACTTT. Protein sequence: CASSPGQGRTSPLHF.